This TCR beta chain appears in the sequencing data of a study of OX40 agonist ivuxolimab in advanced cancers. Here immunoSEQ multiplex PCR was the method, and the copy in TCRdb shows in-frame clones only, minus some. The sample lists roughly 46,000 clones; 70% to 85% were seen once. Germline V gene data show CDR1 as SQVTM and CDR2 as ANQGSEA. Between the trimmed V and J ends, which lost 7 bases and 5 bases, there was a span of 8 bases. The CDR3 extends over 10 amino acids. Sequenced here: CD4+ or CD8+ T cells sorted from blood, sampled in a trial of the OX40 agonist ivuxolimab. This clonotype was sampled from an adult with an advanced solid tumor such as melanoma, head and neck, liver or kidney cancer. This chain joins TRBV29-1 and TRBJ1-1, with D hard to call. DNA of the CDR3: TGCAGCGCCGGGAGGACTGAAGCTTTCTTT. Its protein is CSAGRTEAFF. Full variable domain (outside the CDR3, taken from reference TRBV29-1 and TRBJ1-1): SAVISQKPSRDICQRGTSLTIQCQVDSQVTMMFWYRQQPGQSLTLIATANQGSEATYESGFVIDKFPISRPNLTFSTLTVSNMSPEDSSIYLCSAGRTEAFFGQGTRLTVV.